The sequence of this T cell receptor (beta chain) was determined in a study of human T cells and chemical hapten exposure. TCRdb independently ran MiXCR on the RACE reads; one entry per CDR3 protein. The profile shows under 100,000 distinct CDR3 sequences, more than 9% of them singletons. Described time point: patch test 2, 6 weeks after DPC sensitization. Treatment: therapeutic diphenylcyclopropenone sensitization with weekly scalp DPC. General study findings and limits: The formation of large CDR3 similarity clusters by expanded TCRs significantly exceeded that of controls. High-frequency TCRs, those above 1 in 1000, stayed the same after DPC sensitization.

Trimming removed 1 base at V and 2 bases at J, with 12 bases between. The CDR3 contains 15 residues. Germline V gives CDR1 MNHNS, CDR2 SASEGT. Many counts were recorded for this clonotype. Its antigen is not known. The material was whole blood, obtained in connection with sensitization to the hapten diphenylcyclopropenone (DPC). The TCR originated in a woman aged 45-60 years with alopecia areata. Some clones in this sample may be carry-over from other donors' samples. V usage is TRBV6-1 and J usage is TRBJ2-7; a possible D gene is TRBD1 (6 bases). The CDR3 nucleotides read TGTGCCAGCAGTGAAGTTGTGGGGGCGGCCTACGAGCAGTACTTC. Its translation: CASSEVVGAAYEQYF.